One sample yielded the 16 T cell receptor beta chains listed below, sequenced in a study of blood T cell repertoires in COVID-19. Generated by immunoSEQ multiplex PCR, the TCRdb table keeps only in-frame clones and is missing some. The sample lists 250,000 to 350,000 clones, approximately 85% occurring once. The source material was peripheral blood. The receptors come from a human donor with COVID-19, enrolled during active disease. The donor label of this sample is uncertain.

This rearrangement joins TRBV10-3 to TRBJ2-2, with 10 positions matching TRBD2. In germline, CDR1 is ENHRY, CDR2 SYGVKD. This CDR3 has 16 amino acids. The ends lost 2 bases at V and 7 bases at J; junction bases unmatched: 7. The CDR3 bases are TGTGCCATCAGTGAGCCAGCGGGAGGGGCTAGCGGGGAGCTGTTTTTT. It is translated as CAISEPAGGASGELFF.

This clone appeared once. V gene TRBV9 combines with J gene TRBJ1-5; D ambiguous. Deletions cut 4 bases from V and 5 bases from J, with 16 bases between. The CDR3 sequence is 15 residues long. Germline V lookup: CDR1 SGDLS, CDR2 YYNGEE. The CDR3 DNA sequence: TGTGCCAGCAGCCCCGTACCGGAGCCTTATCAGCCCCAGCATTTT. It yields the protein CASSPVPEPYQPQHF.

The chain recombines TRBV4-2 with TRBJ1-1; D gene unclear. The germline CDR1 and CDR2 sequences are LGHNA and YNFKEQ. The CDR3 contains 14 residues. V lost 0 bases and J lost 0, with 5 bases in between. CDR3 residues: CASSQDPLNTEAFF. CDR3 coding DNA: TGTGCCAGCAGCCAAGACCCCTTGAACACTGAAGCTTTCTTT.

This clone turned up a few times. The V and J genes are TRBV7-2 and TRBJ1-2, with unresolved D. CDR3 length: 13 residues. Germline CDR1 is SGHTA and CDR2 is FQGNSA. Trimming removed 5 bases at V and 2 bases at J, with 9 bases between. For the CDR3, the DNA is TGTGCCAGCAGCCCCACTTCAAACTATGGCTACACCTTC. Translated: CASSPTSNYGYTF.

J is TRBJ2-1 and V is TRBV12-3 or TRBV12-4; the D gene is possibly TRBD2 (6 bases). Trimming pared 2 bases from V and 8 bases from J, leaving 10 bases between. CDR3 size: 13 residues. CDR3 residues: CASSLRLVDEQFF. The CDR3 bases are TGTGCCAGCAGTTTACGACTAGTCGATGAGCAGTTCTTC.

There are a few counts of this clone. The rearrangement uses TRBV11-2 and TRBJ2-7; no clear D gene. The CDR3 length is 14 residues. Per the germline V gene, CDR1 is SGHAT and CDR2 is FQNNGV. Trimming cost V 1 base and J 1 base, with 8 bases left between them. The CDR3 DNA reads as TGTGCCAGCAGCTTAGTGACGGGTTCCTACGAGCAGTACTTC. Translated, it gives CASSLVTGSYEQYF.

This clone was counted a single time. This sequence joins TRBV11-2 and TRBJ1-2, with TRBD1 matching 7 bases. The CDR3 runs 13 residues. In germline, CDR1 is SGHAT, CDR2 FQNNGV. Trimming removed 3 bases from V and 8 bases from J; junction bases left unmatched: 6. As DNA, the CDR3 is TGTGCCAGCAGCTTCCAGGGGGTGGAGGGCTACACCTTC. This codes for CASSFQGVEGYTF. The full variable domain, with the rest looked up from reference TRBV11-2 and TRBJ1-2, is EAGVAQSPRYKIIEKRQSVAFWCNPISGHATLYWYQQILGQGPKLLIQFQNNGVVDDSQLPKDRFSAERLKGVDSTLKIQPAKLEDSAVYLCASSFQGVEGYTFGSGTRLTVV.

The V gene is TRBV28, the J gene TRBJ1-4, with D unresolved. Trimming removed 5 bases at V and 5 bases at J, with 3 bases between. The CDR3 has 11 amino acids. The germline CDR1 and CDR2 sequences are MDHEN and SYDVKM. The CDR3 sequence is CASSSNEKLFF. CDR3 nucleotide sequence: TGTGCCAGCAGTAGCAATGAAAAACTGTTTTTT.

CDR3 DNA: TGTGCCAGCAGGCCACAGAGGGACAGACTGAACTATGGCTACACCTTC. Its translation is CASRPQRDRLNYGYTF. The rearrangement uses TRBV11-2 and TRBJ1-2; 7 bases match TRBD1. The CDR3 consists of 16 residues. The V and J ends lost 6 bases and 2 bases, in that order; junction bases with no gene match: 12. The germline CDR1 and CDR2 sequences are SGHAT and FQNNGV.

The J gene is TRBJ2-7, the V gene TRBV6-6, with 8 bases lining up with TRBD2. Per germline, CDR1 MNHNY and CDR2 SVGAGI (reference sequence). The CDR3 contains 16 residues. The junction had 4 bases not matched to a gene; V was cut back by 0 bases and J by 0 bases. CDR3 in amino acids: CASSYSQLAVSYEQYF. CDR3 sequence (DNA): TGTGCCAGCAGTTACTCGCAACTAGCGGTCTCCTACGAGCAGTACTTC.

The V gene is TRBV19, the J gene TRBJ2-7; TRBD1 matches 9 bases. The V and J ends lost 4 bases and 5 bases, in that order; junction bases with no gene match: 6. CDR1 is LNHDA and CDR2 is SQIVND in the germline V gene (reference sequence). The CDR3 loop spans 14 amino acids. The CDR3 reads CASSTRDRVDEQYF. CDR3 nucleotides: TGTGCCAGTAGTACCCGGGACAGGGTGGACGAGCAGTACTTC. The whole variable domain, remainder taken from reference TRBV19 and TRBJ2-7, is DGGITQSPKYLFRKEGQNVTLSCEQNLNHDAMYWYRQDPGQGLRLIYYSQIVNDFQKGDIAEGYSVSREKKESFPLTVTSAQKNPTAFYLCASSTRDRVDEQYFGPGTRLTVT.

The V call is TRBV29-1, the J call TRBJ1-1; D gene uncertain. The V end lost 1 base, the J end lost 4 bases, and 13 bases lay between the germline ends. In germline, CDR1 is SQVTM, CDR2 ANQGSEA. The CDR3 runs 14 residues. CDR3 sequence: CSVEVRRGSTEAFF. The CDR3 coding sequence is TGCAGCGTTGAAGTCCGGCGGGGTTCCACTGAAGCTTTCTTT.

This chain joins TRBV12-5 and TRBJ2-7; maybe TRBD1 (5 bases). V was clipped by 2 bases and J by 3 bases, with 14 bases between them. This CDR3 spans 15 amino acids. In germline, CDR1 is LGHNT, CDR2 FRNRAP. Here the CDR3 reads CASGLKQVLDYEQYF. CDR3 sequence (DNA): TGTGCTAGTGGTTTGAAACAGGTGCTTGACTACGAGCAGTACTTC.

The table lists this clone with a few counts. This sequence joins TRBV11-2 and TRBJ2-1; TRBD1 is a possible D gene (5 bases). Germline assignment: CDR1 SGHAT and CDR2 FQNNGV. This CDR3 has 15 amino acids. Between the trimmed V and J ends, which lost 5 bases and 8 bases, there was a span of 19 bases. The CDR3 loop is CASSVDRLRIDEQFF. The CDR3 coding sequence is TGTGCCAGCAGCGTTGACAGACTCCGGATCGATGAGCAGTTCTTC.

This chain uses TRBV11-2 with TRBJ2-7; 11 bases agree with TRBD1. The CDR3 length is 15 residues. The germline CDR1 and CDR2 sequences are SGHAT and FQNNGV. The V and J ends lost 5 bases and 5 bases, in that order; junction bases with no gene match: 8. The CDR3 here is CASSQFGTGGNEQYF. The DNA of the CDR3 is TGTGCCAGCAGCCAATTCGGGACAGGGGGGAACGAGCAGTACTTC.

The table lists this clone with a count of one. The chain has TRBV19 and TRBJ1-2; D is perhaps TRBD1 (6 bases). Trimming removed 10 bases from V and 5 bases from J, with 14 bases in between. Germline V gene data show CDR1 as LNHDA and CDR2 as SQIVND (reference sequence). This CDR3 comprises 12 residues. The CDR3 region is CAIWRGAYGYTF. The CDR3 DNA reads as TGTGCCATCTGGCGGGGGGCGTATGGCTACACCTTC.